This T cell receptor beta chain was identified during a study of blood T cell repertoires in COVID-19. In the study overall: Sources were T cells, B-cell-depleted T cells, or PBMCs; the material itself was cDNA or gDNA.

Per the germline V gene, CDR1 is SGHDT and CDR2 is YYEEEE. The CDR3 extends over 18 amino acids. Germline trimming cut 0 bases from V and 9 bases from J; bases unmatched to any gene: 16. The method was immunoSEQ multiplex PCR; TCRdb's version includes in-frame clones alone and lacks a portion of them. The sample shows around 99,000 clones, less than 85% of them seen only once. Material: peripheral blood. The sequence derives from a human donor in a cohort sampled during active or convalescent COVID-19. V and J are TRBV5-6 and TRBJ2-1, with 9 bases aligning to TRBD1. CDR3 region: CASSLARNRDRVGIEQFF. In nucleotides, the CDR3 is TGTGCCAGCAGCTTGGCCCGTAACCGGGACAGGGTCGGGATTGAGCAGTTCTTC.